This TCR beta chain originates from a study of cytomegalovirus exposure and HLA in healthy donors. Findings and limits, study-wide: The authors later found most CMV-associated TCR beta chains appeared HLA-restricted. It was reported that the classifier diagnosed cytomegalovirus status with high specificity and sensitivity in both the original and validation cohorts.

The junction had 4 bases not matched to a gene; V was cut back by 3 bases and J by 0 bases. The CDR3 is made up of 17 amino acids. CDR1 and CDR2 (germline): KGHSH, LQKENI. Researchers ran the PCR with 60 Vbeta and 13 Jbeta primers. Produced via immunoSEQ multiplex PCR; TCRdb's table is partial and in-frame only. This table holds 180,000 or so clones, around 80% found once. With respect to this clone: Antigen unknown.

The chain carries TRBV18 and TRBJ2-1; 11 nucleotides match TRBD2. Sequencing used PBMCs. The TCR was taken from a woman aged 40 to 50 in good health and CMV-seropositive. The CDR3 region is CASSPRLAGISYNEQFF. CDR3 nucleotides: TGTGCCAGCTCACCTAGACTAGCGGGAATCTCCTACAATGAGCAGTTCTTC.